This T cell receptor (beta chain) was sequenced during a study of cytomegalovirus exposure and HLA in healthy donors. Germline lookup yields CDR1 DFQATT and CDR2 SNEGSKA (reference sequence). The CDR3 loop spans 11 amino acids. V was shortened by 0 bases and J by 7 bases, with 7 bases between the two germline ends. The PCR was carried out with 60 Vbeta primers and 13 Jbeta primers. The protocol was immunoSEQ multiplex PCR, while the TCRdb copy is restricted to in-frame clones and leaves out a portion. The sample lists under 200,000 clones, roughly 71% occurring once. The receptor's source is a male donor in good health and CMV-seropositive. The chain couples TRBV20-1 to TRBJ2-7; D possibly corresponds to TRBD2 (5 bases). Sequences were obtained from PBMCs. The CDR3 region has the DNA TGCAGTGCTAGAGACCCGGGGGAGCAGTACTTC. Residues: CSARDPGEQYF.